A single sample gave rise to the 17 T cell receptor beta chains below, sequenced in a study of control samples from healthy donors and cancer patients (TCRdb year 2020). Receptor amplification or capture employed the immunoSEQ multiplex PCR assay. TCRdb provides this immuneACCESS table in a form limited to in-frame rearrangements. Some clones are lacking; in checked studies, under half of them reflect an unresolved V gene, and why the rest are absent is not known. Here the sample has under 150,000 clones; approximately 90% occur a single time. Approximately 9.4% of the sample goes to the ten largest clones. The specimen sequenced was blood. Receptors originate from a woman younger than 45 in good health.

This rearrangement joins TRBV5-1 to TRBJ1-2, with D unclear. V was cut by 1 base and J by 2 bases, with 18 bases left in between. Germline CDR1 reads SGHRS; CDR2 reads YFSETQ. The CDR3 contains 17 residues. CDR3 protein: CASSLPRGGGSNYGYTF. The CDR3 DNA follows: TGCGCCAGCAGCTTGCCCCGGGGAGGTGGGTCCAACTATGGCTACACCTTC.

The J gene is TRBJ2-5, the V gene TRBV28, with 7 bases that match TRBD1. The CDR3 extends over 15 amino acids. Germline V lookup: CDR1 MDHEN, CDR2 SYDVKM. V lost 8 bases, J lost 1 base, and 10 bases stayed unmatched. CDR3 amino acids: CASGKTGLGQETQYF. For the CDR3, the DNA is TGTGCCAGCGGAAAGACAGGGCTGGGCCAAGAGACCCAGTACTTC.

The chain is built from TRBV28 and TRBJ2-1; D perhaps matches TRBD2 (6 bases). Germline CDR1 MDHEN, CDR2 SYDVKM. The CDR3 has 15 amino acids. V lost 6 bases to trimming and J lost 0 bases, with 12 bases between them. CDR3 sequence: CASSSGTPSYNEQFF. The DNA of the CDR3 is TGTGCCAGCAGCTCCGGGACTCCCTCCTACAATGAGCAGTTCTTC. Looking up the rest from reference TRBV28 and TRBJ2-1 gives the full variable domain: DVKVTQSSRYLVKRTGEKVFLECVQDMDHENMFWYRQDPGLGLRLIYFSYDVKMKEKGDIPEGYSVSREKKERFSLILESASTNQTSMYLCASSSGTPSYNEQFFGPGTRLTVL.

The chain links TRBV9 to TRBJ1-6; possibly TRBD1 for D (6 bases). The CDR3 length is 16 residues. The V gene lost 4 bases and the J gene lost 0 bases, with 11 bases spanning the gap. Germline V gives CDR1 SGDLS, CDR2 YYNGEE. The CDR3 loop is CASSTGQSSYNSPLHF. The CDR3 nucleotides are TGTGCCAGCAGCACCGGACAGAGCTCCTATAATTCACCCCTCCACTTT.

CDR3 residues: CSVENRGYGYTF. As DNA, the CDR3 is TGCAGCGTTGAAAATCGAGGGTATGGCTACACCTTC. The chain is built from TRBV29-1 and TRBJ1-2, with no clear D. The CDR3 runs to 12 residues. Germline assignment: CDR1 SQVTM and CDR2 ANQGSEA. Trimming cost V 2 bases and J 5 bases, with 9 bases left between them.

The chain uses TRBV2 and TRBJ1-5; D uncertain. The germline V gene encodes CDR1 SNHLY and CDR2 FYNNEI. The CDR3 runs 13 residues. V lost 7 bases, J lost 7 bases, and 14 bases lay in between. The CDR3 reads CASIEDLGQPQHF. CDR3 in DNA: TGTGCCAGCATCGAGGACTTGGGGCAGCCCCAGCATTTT.

This clone was counted ten times or more. The chain couples TRBV27 to TRBJ2-1; D unclear. CDR3 length: 13 residues. CDR1 and CDR2 (germline): MNHEY, SMNVEV (reference sequence). The V end was cut by 6 bases, the J end by 4 bases, with 10 bases between. The CDR3 loop reads CASRSLQYNEQFF. DNA of the CDR3: TGTGCCAGCAGATCACTTCAGTACAATGAGCAGTTCTTC.

In nucleotides, the CDR3 is TGTGCCAGCAGCCAACCACAGGGGTTAATTGAGCAGTTCTTC. It yields the protein CASSQPQGLIEQFF. V is TRBV4-2 and J is TRBJ2-1, with 7 bases matching TRBD1. Looked up from germline, CDR1 is LGHNA and CDR2 is YNFKEQ. J lost 9 bases, V lost 2 bases, and 7 bases had no gene match. The CDR3 covers 14 residues.

The chain combines TRBV6-5 with TRBJ2-1; 9 nucleotides align to TRBD1. Per germline, CDR1 MNHEY and CDR2 SVGAGI. This CDR3 comprises 14 residues. With V trimmed by 7 bases and J by 7 bases, 8 bases remained unmatched. CDR3 sequence: CASTTGQGTNEQFF. DNA of the CDR3: TGTGCCAGCACCACGGGACAGGGTACGAATGAGCAGTTCTTC.

The chain has TRBV6-5 and TRBJ2-3; D perhaps matches TRBD1 (6 bases). Germline loops: CDR1 MNHEY, CDR2 SVGAGI. This CDR3 comprises 15 residues. The V gene lost 5 bases and the J gene lost 2 bases, with 14 bases spanning the gap. The CDR3 DNA follows: TGTGCCAGCAGTATGGACAGCCCTAACACAGATACGCAGTATTTT. Its translation: CASSMDSPNTDTQYF.

This clone came up once. CDR3 coding DNA: TGTGCCAGCAGTGCGGCAGGAGCCCCCATGAACACTGAAGCTTTCTTT. Encoded protein: CASSAAGAPMNTEAFF. V gene TRBV2 combines with J gene TRBJ1-1; D unclear. This CDR3 has 16 residues. The germline gives CDR1 SNHLY, CDR2 FYNNEI. Deletions cut 4 bases from V and 0 bases from J, with 15 bases between.

Remarks on this clone: Other nucleotide sequences from this sample produce the same CDR3. The chain links TRBV30 to TRBJ1-1; D remains unclear. CDR3 size: 11 residues. The V gene's germline CDR1 is GTSNPN and CDR2 SVGIG (reference sequence). V gave up 0 bases and J gave up 6 bases, with 5 bases separating them. CDR3 protein: CAWSVYPEAFF. In nucleotides, the CDR3 is TGTGCCTGGAGTGTATACCCTGAAGCTTTCTTT.

This sequence joins TRBV28 and TRBJ2-2, with TRBD2 identical over 7 bases. With V trimmed by 10 bases and J by 7 bases, 12 bases remained unmatched. CDR3 size: 14 residues. CDR1 is MDHEN and CDR2 is SYDVKM in the germline V gene. CDR3: CATRRSGEVGELFF. The CDR3 coding sequence is TGTGCCACCCGTAGGAGCGGGGAGGTCGGGGAGCTGTTTTTT.

V is TRBV28 and J is TRBJ1-6; 7 bases fit TRBD1. The CDR3 has 16 amino acids. Germline CDR1 MDHEN, CDR2 SYDVKM. Losses at the gene ends were 6 bases for V and 5 bases for J; bases not matched to a gene: 10. The CDR3 coding sequence is TGTGCCAGCAGCCGACCCCCGGACAGGAATAATTCACCCCTCCACTTT. Protein: CASSRPPDRNNSPLHF.

The genes are TRBV3-1 (or the pseudogene TRBV3-2) and TRBJ2-7; 7 bases fit TRBD2. The CDR3 contains 17 residues. Losses at the gene ends were 0 bases for V and 1 base for J; bases not matched to a gene: 9. CDR1 and CDR2 from the germline V gene are LGHDT and YNNKEL (reference sequence). CDR3 amino acids: CASSQDHGGGPSYEQYF. The CDR3 coding sequence is TGTGCCAGCAGCCAAGATCATGGGGGAGGGCCATCCTACGAGCAGTACTTC.

Only a few counts were recorded for this clone. The rearrangement uses TRBV12-3 or TRBV12-4 and TRBJ2-7; no clear D. CDR3 length: 13 amino acids. V dropped 5 bases and J dropped 4 bases, with 12 bases sitting between them. For the CDR3, the DNA is TGTGCCAGCAGTCACCAGGCGCGATACGAGCAGTACTTC. As protein: CASSHQARYEQYF.

The gene calls are TRBV5-1 and TRBJ2-3, with D uncertain. The CDR3 totals 14 residues. The germline gives CDR1 SGHRS, CDR2 YFSETQ. The ends were cut back, 0 bases at V and 2 bases at J, with 7 bases in the middle. The CDR3 coding sequence is TGCGCCAGCAGCTTGGGAGTCTACACAGATACGCAGTATTTT. Its translation is CASSLGVYTDTQYF.